The rows below give T cell receptor beta chains drawn from one sample of a study of OX40 agonist ivuxolimab in advanced cancers. The assay was immunoSEQ multiplex PCR, and TCRdb's table has in-frame clones only and misses some. Here the sample spans roughly 70,000 clones, roughly 84% being singletons. Sequenced material: CD4+ or CD8+ T cells sorted from blood, taken in a trial of the OX40 agonist ivuxolimab. Receptor source: an adult with an advanced solid tumor such as melanoma, head and neck, liver or kidney cancer. CDR3s include the opening cysteine and the closing phenylalanine or tryptophan. Each record gives: J gene, clone size, V gene, D gene, CDR3 length, CDR3 DNA, CDR3 protein. A D gene is named only where the DNA matches it firmly. Size tells how often a clone was seen (once, few, many) or the class of an expanded clone, and some rows leave it out.

j_call: TRBJ2-2
clone_size: .
v_call: TRBV5-1
d_call: TRBD1
cdr3_length: 15
cdr3_nt: TGCGCCAGCAGCCTAGGACAGGGAGAAGGCGGGGAGCTGTTTTTT
cdr3_aa: CASSLGQGEGGELFF

j_call: TRBJ2-3
clone_size: .
v_call: TRBV7-3
d_call: .
cdr3_length: 11
cdr3_nt: TGTGCCAGCAGGAAGCCTTATACGCAGTATTTT
cdr3_aa: CASRKPYTQYF

j_call: TRBJ1-2
clone_size: .
v_call: TRBV7-9
d_call: .
cdr3_length: 15
cdr3_nt: TGTGCCAGCAGCTTAGATAATAGGGTGAACTATGGCTACACCTTC
cdr3_aa: CASSLDNRVNYGYTF

j_call: TRBJ2-3
clone_size: .
v_call: TRBV5-1
d_call: TRBD2
cdr3_length: 15
cdr3_nt: TGCGCCAGCAGCTCGGGGGGTTCAGCGGTAGAAACGCAGTATTTT
cdr3_aa: CASSSGGSAVETQYF

j_call: TRBJ2-7
clone_size: .
v_call: TRBV19
d_call: TRBD1
cdr3_length: 15
cdr3_nt: TGTGCCAGTAGTATGGGACAGGGTGGCTCCTACGAGCAGTACTTC
cdr3_aa: CASSMGQGGSYEQYF

j_call: TRBJ2-3
clone_size: .
v_call: TRBV25-1
d_call: .
cdr3_length: 15
cdr3_nt: TGTGCCAGCAGTGTCTCAACGCGGGAAGCAGATACGCAGTATTTT
cdr3_aa: CASSVSTREADTQYF

j_call: TRBJ2-2
clone_size: .
v_call: TRBV6-6
d_call: .
cdr3_length: 14
cdr3_nt: TGTGCCAGCAGTTTAAGGGGCTTGGCCGGGGAGCTGTTTTTT
cdr3_aa: CASSLRGLAGELFF

j_call: TRBJ2-5
clone_size: .
v_call: TRBV15
d_call: TRBD1
cdr3_length: 15
cdr3_nt: TGTGCCACCAGCCCGGGACAGGGGTTTGAGGGGACCCAGTACTTC
cdr3_aa: CATSPGQGFEGTQYF

j_call: TRBJ1-1
clone_size: .
v_call: TRBV5-1
d_call: TRBD1
cdr3_length: 15
cdr3_nt: TGCGCCAGCAGGGCGGGACAGGGGCTGAACACTGAAGCTTTCTTT
cdr3_aa: CASRAGQGLNTEAFF

j_call: TRBJ2-3
clone_size: .
v_call: TRBV30
d_call: .
cdr3_length: 11
cdr3_nt: TGTGCCTGGAAATCCACAGATACGCAGTATTTT
cdr3_aa: CAWKSTDTQYF

j_call: TRBJ1-1
clone_size: .
v_call: TRBV7-2
d_call: .
cdr3_length: 14
cdr3_nt: TGTGCCAGCAGCCCCCAGACACGGAACACTGAAGCTTTCTTT
cdr3_aa: CASSPQTRNTEAFF

j_call: TRBJ2-2
clone_size: .
v_call: TRBV6-1
d_call: TRBD2
cdr3_length: 14
cdr3_nt: TGTGCCAGCAGAGGACTAGCGGGGGCCGGGGAGCTGTTTTTT
cdr3_aa: CASRGLAGAGELFF

j_call: TRBJ1-6
clone_size: .
v_call: TRBV7-9
d_call: .
cdr3_length: 13
cdr3_nt: TGTGCCAGCAGCTTAATCGGATATTCACCCCTCCACTTT
cdr3_aa: CASSLIGYSPLHF

j_call: TRBJ1-5
clone_size: few
v_call: TRBV4-1
d_call: .
cdr3_length: 16
cdr3_nt: TGCGCCAGCAGCCAAGACGGGGGGTTGGGTAATCAGCCCCAGCATTTT
cdr3_aa: CASSQDGGLGNQPQHF

j_call: TRBJ1-1
clone_size: .
v_call: TRBV4-3
d_call: .
cdr3_length: 15
cdr3_nt: TGCGCCAGCAGCCAAGATGGGCGGTTGCACACTGAAGCTTTCTTT
cdr3_aa: CASSQDGRLHTEAFF

j_call: TRBJ1-4
clone_size: .
v_call: TRBV7-9
d_call: .
cdr3_length: 14
cdr3_nt: TGTGCCAGCAGCTTACCGGGGGTTGGAGAAAAACTGTTTTTT
cdr3_aa: CASSLPGVGEKLFF

j_call: TRBJ2-5
clone_size: .
v_call: TRBV9
d_call: TRBD1
cdr3_length: 17
cdr3_nt: TGTGCCAGCGGGCCGGGACAGACGACCAGTTGGGGAGAGACCCAGTACTTC
cdr3_aa: CASGPGQTTSWGETQYF

j_call: TRBJ1-1
clone_size: once
v_call: TRBV7-9
d_call: .
cdr3_length: 14
cdr3_nt: TGTGCCAGCAGCTTAGAGGCGTGGAACACTGAAGCTTTCTTT
cdr3_aa: CASSLEAWNTEAFF

j_call: TRBJ1-4
clone_size: .
v_call: TRBV9
d_call: .
cdr3_length: 15
cdr3_nt: TGTGCCAGCAGAAGAGGACCCGCAACTAATGAAAAACTGTTTTTT
cdr3_aa: CASRRGPATNEKLFF

j_call: TRBJ2-7
clone_size: .
v_call: TRBV5-1
d_call: .
cdr3_length: 13
cdr3_nt: TGCGCCAGCAGCTTGTCGCCTTCCTACGAGCAGTACTTC
cdr3_aa: CASSLSPSYEQYF

j_call: TRBJ2-2
clone_size: .
v_call: TRBV19
d_call: .
cdr3_length: 15
cdr3_nt: TGTGCCAGTAGTGACTTCGACAGGTACACCGGGGAGCTGTTTTTT
cdr3_aa: CASSDFDRYTGELFF

j_call: TRBJ2-1
clone_size: once
v_call: TRBV9
d_call: TRBD1
cdr3_length: 15
cdr3_nt: TGTGCCAGCAGCGTAGCTCCGACAGGGAGCTATGAGCAGTTCTTC
cdr3_aa: CASSVAPTGSYEQFF

j_call: TRBJ1-5
clone_size: .
v_call: TRBV4-2
d_call: .
cdr3_length: 18
cdr3_nt: TGTGCCAGCAGCCAAGAGAGGGCAGGGCCGTATAGCAATCAGCCCCAGCATTTT
cdr3_aa: CASSQERAGPYSNQPQHF

j_call: TRBJ1-4
clone_size: .
v_call: TRBV2
d_call: .
cdr3_length: 14
cdr3_nt: TGTGCCAGCAGTGAGGGCAGGGCTAATGAAAAACTGTTTTTT
cdr3_aa: CASSEGRANEKLFF

j_call: TRBJ2-7
clone_size: once
v_call: TRBV7-9
d_call: .
cdr3_length: 12
cdr3_nt: TGTGCCAGCAGCATGGCCGGGACAGAGCAGTACTTC
cdr3_aa: CASSMAGTEQYF

j_call: TRBJ1-2
clone_size: once
v_call: TRBV9
d_call: .
cdr3_length: 13
cdr3_nt: TGTGCCAGCAGCGTAGGGCTGGCCACTGGCTACACCTTC
cdr3_aa: CASSVGLATGYTF

j_call: TRBJ2-4
clone_size: .
v_call: TRBV5-4
d_call: .
cdr3_length: 13
cdr3_nt: TGTGCCAGCAGCTCCCCTGTGGCCGACATTCAGTACTTC
cdr3_aa: CASSSPVADIQYF

j_call: TRBJ2-1
clone_size: few
v_call: TRBV4-1
d_call: TRBD2
cdr3_length: 17
cdr3_nt: TGCGCCAGCAGCCTCCGGGCGAGCGGGGGGGCGGCGAATGAGCAGTTCTTC
cdr3_aa: CASSLRASGGAANEQFF

j_call: TRBJ2-5
clone_size: .
v_call: TRBV7-5
d_call: .
cdr3_length: 13
cdr3_nt: TGTGCCGGTCGGGGCGTATCCTTACGAGCCCAGTACTTC
cdr3_aa: CAGRGVSLRAQYF